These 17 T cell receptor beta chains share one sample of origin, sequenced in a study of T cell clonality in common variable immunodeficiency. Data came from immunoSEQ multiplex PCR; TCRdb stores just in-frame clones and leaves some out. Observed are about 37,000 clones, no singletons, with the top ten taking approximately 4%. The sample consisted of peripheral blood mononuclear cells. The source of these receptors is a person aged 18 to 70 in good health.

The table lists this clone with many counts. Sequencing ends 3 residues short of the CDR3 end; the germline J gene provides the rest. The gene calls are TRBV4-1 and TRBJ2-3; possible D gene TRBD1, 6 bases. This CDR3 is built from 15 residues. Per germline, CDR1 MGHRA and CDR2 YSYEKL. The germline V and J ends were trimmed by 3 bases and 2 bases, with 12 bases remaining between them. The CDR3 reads CASSQSQGSTDTQYF. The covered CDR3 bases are TGCGCCAGCAGCCAGTCTCAGGGGTCCACAGATACG.

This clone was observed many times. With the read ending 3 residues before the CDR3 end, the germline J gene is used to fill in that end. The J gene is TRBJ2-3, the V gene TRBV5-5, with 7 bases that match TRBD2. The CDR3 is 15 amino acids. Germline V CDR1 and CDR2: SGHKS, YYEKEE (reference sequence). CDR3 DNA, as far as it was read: TGTGCCAGCAGCCCCTGGGAGGGGAGAGGTCAGCCG. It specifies CASSPWEGRGQP. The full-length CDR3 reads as CASSPWEGRGQPQYF.

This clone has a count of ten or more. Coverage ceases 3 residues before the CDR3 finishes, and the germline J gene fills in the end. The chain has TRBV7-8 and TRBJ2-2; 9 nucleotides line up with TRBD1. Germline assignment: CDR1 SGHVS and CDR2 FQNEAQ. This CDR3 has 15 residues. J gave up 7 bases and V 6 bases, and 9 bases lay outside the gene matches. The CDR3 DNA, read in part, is TGTGCCAGCAGTCGCCGGGACAGGGTTCGCGGGGAG. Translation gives CASSRRDRVRGE. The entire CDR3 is CASSRRDRVRGELFF.

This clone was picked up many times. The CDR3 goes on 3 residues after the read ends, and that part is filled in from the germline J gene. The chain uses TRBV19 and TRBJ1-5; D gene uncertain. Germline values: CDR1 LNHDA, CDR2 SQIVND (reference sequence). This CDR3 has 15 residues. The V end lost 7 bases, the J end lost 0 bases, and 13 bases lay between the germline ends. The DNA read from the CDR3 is TGTGCCAGTATCTCCAGTGCTTATAGCAATCAGCCC. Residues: CASISSAYSNQP. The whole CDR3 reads CASISSAYSNQPQHF.

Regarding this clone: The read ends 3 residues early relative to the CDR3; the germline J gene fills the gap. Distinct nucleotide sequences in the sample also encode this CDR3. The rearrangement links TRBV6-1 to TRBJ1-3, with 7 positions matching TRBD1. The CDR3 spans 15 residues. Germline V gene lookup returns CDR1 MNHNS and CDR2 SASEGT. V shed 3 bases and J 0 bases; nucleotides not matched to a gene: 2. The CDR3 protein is CASSEDRSSGNTIYF. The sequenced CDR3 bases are TGTGCCAGCAGTGAGGACAGGAGCTCTGGAAACACC.

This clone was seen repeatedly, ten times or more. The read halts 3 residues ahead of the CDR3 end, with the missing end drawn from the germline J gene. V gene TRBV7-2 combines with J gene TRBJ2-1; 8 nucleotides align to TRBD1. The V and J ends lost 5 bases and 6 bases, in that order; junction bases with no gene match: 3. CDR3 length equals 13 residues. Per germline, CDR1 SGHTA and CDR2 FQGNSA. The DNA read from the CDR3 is TGTGCCAGCAGCCCGGACAGGGTCAATGAG. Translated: CASSPDRVNE. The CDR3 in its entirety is CASSPDRVNEQFF.

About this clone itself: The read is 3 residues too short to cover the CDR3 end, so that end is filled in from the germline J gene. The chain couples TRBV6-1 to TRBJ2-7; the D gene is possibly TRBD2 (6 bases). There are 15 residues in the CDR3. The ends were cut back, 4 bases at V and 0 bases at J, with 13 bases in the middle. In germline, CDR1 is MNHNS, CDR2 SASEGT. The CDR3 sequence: CASSGGLTSSYEQYF. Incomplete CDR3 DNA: TGTGCCAGCAGTGGGGGACTCACGAGCTCCTACGAG.

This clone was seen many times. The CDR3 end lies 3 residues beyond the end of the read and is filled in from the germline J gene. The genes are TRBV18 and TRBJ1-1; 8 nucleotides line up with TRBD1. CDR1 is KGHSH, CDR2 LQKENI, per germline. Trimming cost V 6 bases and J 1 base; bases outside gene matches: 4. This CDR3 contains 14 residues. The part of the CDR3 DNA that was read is TGTGCCAGCTCTTACGACAGGGGGAACACTGAA. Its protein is CASSYDRGNTE. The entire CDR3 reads CASSYDRGNTEAFF. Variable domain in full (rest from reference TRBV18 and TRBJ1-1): NAGVMQNPRHLVRRRGQEARLRCSPMKGHSHVYWYRQLPEEGLKFMVYLQKENIIDESGMPKERFSAEFPKEGPSILRIQQVVRGDSAAYFCASSYDRGNTEAFFGQGTRLTVV.

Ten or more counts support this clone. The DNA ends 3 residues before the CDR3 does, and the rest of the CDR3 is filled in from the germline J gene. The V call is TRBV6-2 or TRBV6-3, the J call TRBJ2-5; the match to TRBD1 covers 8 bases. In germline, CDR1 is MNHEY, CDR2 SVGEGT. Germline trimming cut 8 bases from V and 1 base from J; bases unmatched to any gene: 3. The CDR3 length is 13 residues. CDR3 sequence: CASETGVQETQYF. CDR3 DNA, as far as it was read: TGTGCCAGCGAGACAGGGGTCCAAGAGACC.

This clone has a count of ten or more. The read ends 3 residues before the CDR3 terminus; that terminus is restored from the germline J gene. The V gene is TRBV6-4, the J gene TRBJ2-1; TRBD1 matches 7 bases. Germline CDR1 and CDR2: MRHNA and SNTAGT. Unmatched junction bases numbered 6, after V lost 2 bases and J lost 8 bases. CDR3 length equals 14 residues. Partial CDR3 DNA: TGTGCCAGCAGTGACAGGGGGCAGTTGGATGAG. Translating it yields CASSDRGQLDE. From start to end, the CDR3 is CASSDRGQLDEQFF.

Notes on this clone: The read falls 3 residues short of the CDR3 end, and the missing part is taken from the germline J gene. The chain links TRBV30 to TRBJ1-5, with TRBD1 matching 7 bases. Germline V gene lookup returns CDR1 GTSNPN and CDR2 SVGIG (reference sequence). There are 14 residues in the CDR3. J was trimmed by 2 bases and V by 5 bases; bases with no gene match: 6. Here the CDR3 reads CAWSRDSGNQPQHF. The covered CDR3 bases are TGTGCCTGGTCCCGGGACAGTGGCAATCAGCCC.

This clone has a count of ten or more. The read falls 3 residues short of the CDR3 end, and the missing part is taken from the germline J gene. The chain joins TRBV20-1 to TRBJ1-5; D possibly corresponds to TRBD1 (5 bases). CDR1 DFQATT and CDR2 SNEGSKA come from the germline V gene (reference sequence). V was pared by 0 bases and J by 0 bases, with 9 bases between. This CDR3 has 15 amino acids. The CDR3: CSAREQVYSNQPQHF. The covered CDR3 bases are TGCAGTGCTAGAGAACAGGTATATAGCAATCAGCCC.

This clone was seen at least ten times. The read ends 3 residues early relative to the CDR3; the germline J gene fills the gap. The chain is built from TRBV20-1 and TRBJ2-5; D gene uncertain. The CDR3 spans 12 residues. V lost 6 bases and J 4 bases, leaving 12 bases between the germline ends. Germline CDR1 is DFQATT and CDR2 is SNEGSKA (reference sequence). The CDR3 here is CSARPLGETQYF. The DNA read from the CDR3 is TGCAGTGCCAGACCCCTAGGAGAGACC.

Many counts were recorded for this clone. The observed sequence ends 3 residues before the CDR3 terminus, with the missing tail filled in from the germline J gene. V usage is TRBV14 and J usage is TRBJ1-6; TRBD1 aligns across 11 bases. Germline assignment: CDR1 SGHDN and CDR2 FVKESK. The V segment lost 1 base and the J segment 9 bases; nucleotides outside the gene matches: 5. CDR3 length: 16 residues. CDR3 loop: CASSQGPGQGVSPLHF. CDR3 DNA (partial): TGTGCCAGCAGCCAAGGTCCGGGACAGGGGGTTTCACCC. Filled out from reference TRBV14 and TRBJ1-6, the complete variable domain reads EAGVTQFPSHSVIEKGQTVTLRCDPISGHDNLYWYRRVMGKEIKFLLHFVKESKQDESGMPNNRFLAERTGGTYSTLKVQPAELEDSGVYFCASSQGPGQGVSPLHFGNGTRLTVT.

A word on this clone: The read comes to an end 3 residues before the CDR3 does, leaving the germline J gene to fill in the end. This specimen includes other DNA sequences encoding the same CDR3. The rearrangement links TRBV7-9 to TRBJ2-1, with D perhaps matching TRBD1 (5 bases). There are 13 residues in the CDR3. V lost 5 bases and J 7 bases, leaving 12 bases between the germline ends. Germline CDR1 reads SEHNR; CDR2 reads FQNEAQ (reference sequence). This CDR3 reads CASSQGSYNEQFF. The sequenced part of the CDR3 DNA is TGTGCCAGCAGCCAGGGCAGTTATAATGAG.

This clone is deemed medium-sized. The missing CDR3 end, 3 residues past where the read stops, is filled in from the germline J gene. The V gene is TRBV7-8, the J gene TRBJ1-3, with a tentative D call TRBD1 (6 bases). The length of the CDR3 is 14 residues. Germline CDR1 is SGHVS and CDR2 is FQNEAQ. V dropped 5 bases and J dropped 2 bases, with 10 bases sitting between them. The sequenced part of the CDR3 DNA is TGTGCCAGCAGCCGGACAGCGACTGGAAACACC. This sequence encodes CASSRTATGNT. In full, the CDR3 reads CASSRTATGNTIYF.

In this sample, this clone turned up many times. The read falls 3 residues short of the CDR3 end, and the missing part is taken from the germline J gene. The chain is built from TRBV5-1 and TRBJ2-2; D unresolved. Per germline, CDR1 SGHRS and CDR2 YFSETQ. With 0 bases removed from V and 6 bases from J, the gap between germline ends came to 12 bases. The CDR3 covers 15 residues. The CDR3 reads CASSLDPAAAGELFF. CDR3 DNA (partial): TGCGCCAGCAGCTTGGATCCAGCTGCGGCCGGGGAG.